This TCR beta chain was documented in a study of siplizumab effects on memory and regulatory T cells. As for this clone: Antigen specificity is unknown.

Sequencing of each sample assayed roughly 100,000 TCR templates. Generated by immunoSEQ multiplex PCR, the TCRdb table keeps only in-frame clones and is missing some. The repertoire holds tens of thousands of clones, with approximately 93% as singletons. CDR3 length: 15 residues. The germline gives CDR1 SSHAT, CDR2 FNYEAQ (reference sequence). Findings of the study overall: Proliferating siplizumab-cultured Tregs lacked confirmed suppressive function. Naive T cells apparently outstripped memory cells in diversity and seemed major alloresponse contributors.

Sequencing was performed on CD8+ T cells sorted from blood. The sequence came from a human donor in good health. The chain links TRBV7-7 to TRBJ2-3; tentative D call: TRBD2 (5 bases). The CDR3 protein is CASAESVSSTDTQYF. CDR3 bases: TGTGCTAGCGCCGAGAGCGTATCTAGCACAGATACGCAGTATTTT.